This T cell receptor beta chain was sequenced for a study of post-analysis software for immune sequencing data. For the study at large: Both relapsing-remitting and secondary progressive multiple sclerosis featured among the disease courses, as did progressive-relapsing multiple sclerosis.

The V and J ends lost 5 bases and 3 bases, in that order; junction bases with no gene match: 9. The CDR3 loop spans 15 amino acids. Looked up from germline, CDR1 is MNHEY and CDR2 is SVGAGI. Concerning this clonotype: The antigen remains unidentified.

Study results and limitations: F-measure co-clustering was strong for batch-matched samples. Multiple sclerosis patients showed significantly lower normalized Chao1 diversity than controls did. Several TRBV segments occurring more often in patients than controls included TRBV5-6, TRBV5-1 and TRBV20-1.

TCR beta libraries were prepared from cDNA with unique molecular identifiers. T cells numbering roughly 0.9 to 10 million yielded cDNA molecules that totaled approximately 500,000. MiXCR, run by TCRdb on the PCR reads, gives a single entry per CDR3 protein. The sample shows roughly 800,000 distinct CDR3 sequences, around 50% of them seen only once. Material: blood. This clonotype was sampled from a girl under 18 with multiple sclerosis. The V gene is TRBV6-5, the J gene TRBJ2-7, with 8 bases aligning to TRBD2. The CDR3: CASSKQGLALYEQYF. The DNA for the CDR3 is TGTGCCAGCAGTAAACAAGGACTAGCCCTCTACGAGCAGTACTTC.